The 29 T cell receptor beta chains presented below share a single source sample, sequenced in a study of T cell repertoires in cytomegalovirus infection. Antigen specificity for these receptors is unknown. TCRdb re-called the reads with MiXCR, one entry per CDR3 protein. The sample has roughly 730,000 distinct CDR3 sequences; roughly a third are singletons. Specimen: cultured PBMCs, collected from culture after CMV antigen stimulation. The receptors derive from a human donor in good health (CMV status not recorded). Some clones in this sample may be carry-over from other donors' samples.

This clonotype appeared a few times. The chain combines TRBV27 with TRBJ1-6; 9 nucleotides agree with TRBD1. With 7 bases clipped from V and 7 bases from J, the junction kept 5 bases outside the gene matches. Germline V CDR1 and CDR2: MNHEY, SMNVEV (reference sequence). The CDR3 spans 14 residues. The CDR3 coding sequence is TGTGCCAGCACCCCGGGACAGGGCAATTCACCCCTCCACTTT. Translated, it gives CASTPGQGNSPLHF.

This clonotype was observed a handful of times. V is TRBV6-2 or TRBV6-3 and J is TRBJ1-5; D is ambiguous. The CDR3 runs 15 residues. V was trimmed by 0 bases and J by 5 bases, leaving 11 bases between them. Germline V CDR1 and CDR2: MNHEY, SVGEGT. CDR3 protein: CASSYSSYMYQPQHF. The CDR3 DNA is TGTGCCAGCAGTTACTCGTCTTATATGTATCAGCCCCAGCATTTT.

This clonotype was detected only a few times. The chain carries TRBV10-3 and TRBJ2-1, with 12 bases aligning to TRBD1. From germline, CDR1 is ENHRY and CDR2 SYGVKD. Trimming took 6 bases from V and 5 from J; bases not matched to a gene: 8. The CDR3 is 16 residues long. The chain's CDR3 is CAIRAGTGGRNNEQFF. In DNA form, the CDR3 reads TGTGCCATCAGAGCCGGGACAGGGGGCCGAAACAATGAGCAGTTCTTC.

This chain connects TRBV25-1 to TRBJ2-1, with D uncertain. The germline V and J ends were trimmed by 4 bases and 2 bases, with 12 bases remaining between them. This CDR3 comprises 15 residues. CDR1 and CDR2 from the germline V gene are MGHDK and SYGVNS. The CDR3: CASSGPVDAYNEQFF. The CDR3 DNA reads TGTGCCAGCAGTGGTCCTGTAGATGCCTACAATGAGCAGTTCTTC.

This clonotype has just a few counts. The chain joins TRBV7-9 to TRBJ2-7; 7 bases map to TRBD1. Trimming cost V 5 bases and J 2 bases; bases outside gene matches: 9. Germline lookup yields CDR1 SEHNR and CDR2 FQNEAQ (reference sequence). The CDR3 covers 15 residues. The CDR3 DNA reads TGTGCCAGCAGCCGAAGGACAGGCGCTACCTACGAGCAGTACTTC. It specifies CASSRRTGATYEQYF. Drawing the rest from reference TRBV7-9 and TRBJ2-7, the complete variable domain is DTGVSQNPRHKITKRGQNVTFRCDPISEHNRLYWYRQTLGQGPEFLTYFQNEAQLEKSRLLSDRFSAERPKGSFSTLEIQRTEQGDSAMYLCASSRRTGATYEQYFGPGTRLTVT.

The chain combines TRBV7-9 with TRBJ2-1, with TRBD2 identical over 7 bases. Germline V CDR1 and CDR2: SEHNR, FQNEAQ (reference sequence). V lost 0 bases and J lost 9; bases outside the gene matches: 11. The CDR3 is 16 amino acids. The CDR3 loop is CASSLATGLVGGEQFF. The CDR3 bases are TGTGCCAGCAGCTTAGCGACCGGACTAGTGGGAGGTGAGCAGTTCTTC.

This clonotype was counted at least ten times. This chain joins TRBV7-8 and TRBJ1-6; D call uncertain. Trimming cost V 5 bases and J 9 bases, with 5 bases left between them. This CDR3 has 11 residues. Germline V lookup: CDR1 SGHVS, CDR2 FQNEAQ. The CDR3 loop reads CASSNTSPLHF. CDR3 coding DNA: TGTGCCAGCAGCAACACTTCACCCCTCCACTTT. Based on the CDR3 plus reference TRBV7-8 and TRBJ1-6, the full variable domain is GAGVSQSPRYKVAKRGQDVALRCDPISGHVSLFWYQQALGQGPEFLTYFQNEAQLDKSGLPSDRFFAERPEGSVSTLKIQRTQQEDSAVYLCASSNTSPLHFGNGTRLTVT.

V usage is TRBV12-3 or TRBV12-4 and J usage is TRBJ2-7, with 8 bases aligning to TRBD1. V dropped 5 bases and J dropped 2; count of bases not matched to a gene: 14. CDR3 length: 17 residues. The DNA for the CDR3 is TGTGCCAGCAGTCCAAAAAGGACCGGGACAGGAGCCTACGAGCAGTACTTC. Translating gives CASSPKRTGTGAYEQYF.

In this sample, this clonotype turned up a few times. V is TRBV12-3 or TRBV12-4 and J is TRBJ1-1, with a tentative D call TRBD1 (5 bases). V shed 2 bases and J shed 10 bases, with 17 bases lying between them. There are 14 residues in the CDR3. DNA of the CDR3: TGTGCCAGCAGTTTAAGGAGCGGGGAAGGGGTAGCTTTCTTT. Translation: CASSLRSGEGVAFF.

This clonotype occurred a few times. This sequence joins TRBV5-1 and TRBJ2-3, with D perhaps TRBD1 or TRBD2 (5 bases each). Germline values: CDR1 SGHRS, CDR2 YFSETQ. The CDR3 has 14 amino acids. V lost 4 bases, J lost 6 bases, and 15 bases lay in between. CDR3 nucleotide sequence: TGCGCCAGCAGCGAGGGGCTCACCCCCGATACGCAGTATTTT. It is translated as CASSEGLTPDTQYF.

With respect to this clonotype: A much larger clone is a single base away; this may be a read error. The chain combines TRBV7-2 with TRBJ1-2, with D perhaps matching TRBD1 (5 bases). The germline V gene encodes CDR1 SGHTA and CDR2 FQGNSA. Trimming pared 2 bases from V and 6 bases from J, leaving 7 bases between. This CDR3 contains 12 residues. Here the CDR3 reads CASSLNRNGYTF. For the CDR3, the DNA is TGTGCCAGCAGCTTAAACAGGAATGGCTACACCTTC.

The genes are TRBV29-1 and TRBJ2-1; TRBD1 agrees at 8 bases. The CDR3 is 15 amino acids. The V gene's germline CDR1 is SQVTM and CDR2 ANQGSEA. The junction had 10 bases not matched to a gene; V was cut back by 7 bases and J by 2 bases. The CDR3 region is CSALRAGGTYNEQFF. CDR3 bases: TGCAGCGCCCTAAGGGCAGGGGGCACCTACAATGAGCAGTTCTTC.

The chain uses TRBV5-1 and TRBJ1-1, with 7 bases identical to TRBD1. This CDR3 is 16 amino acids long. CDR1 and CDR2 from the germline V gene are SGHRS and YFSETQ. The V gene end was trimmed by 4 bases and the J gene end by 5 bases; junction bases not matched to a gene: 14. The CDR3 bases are TGCGCCAGCAGCCCCCGACAGGGAGGCGGAGGGACTGAAGCTTTCTTT. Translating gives CASSPRQGGGGTEAFF.

The CDR3 sequence: CASGLPTTDTQYF. The CDR3 DNA is TGTGCTAGTGGTTTGCCAACCACAGATACGCAGTATTTT. V and J are TRBV12-5 and TRBJ2-3; D uncertain. The CDR3 has 13 amino acids. CDR1 is LGHNT and CDR2 is FRNRAP in the germline V gene. The V end lost 2 bases, the J end lost 2 bases, and 5 bases lay between the germline ends.

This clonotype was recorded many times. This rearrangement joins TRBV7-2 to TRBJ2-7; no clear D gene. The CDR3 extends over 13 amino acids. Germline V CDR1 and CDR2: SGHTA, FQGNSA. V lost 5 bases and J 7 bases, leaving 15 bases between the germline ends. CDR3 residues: CASSLQAATEQYF. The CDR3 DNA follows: TGTGCCAGCAGCCTCCAGGCAGCGACTGAGCAGTACTTC.

In DNA, the CDR3 is TGTGCCAGCAAACCCGAGCGGAACTCCTACAATGAGCAGTTCTTC. Translated: CASKPERNSYNEQFF. V gene TRBV2 combines with J gene TRBJ2-1, with D possibly being TRBD2 (5 bases). Trimming pared 7 bases from V and 0 bases from J, leaving 13 bases between. Germline assignment: CDR1 SNHLY and CDR2 FYNNEI. The CDR3 spans 15 residues.

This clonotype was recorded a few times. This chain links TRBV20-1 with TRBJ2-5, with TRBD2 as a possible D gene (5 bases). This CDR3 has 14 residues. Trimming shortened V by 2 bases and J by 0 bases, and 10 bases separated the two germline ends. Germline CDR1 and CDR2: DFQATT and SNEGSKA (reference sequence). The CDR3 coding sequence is TGCAGTGCTAGAACCGGCGGGTACCAAGAGACCCAGTACTTC. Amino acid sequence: CSARTGGYQETQYF.

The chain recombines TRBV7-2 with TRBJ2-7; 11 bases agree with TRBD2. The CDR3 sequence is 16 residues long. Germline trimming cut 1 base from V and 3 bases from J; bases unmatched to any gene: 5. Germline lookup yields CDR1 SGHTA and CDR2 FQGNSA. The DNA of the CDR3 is TGTGCCAGCAGCTTAGTTATAGCGGGAGGGCTCTACGAGCAGTACTTC. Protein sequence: CASSLVIAGGLYEQYF.

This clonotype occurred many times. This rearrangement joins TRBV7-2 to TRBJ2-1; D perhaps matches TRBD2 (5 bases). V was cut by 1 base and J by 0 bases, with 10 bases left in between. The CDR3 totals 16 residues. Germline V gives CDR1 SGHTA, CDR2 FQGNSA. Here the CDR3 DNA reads TGTGCCAGCAGCTTAGTAGCGCTAAGCTCCTACAATGAGCAGTTCTTC. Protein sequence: CASSLVALSSYNEQFF.

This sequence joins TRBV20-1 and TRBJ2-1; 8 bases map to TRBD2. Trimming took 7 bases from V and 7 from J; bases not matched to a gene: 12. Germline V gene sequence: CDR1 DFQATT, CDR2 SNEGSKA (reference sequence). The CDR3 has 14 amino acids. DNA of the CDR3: TGCAGTGTTTTCGAGACTAGCGATTGGAATGAGCAGTTCTTC. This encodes CSVFETSDWNEQFF.

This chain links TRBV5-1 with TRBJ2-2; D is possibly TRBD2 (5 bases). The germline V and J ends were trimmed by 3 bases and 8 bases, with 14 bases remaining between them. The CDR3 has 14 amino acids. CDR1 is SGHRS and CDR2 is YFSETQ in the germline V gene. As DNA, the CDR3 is TGCGCCAGCAGCTCGGATACGGGGTTGGGGGAGCTGTTTTTT. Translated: CASSSDTGLGELFF.

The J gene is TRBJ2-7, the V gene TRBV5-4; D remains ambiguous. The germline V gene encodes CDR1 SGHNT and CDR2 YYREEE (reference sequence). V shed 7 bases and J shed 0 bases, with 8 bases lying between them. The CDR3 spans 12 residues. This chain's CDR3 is CASQRDSYEQYF. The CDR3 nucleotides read TGTGCCAGCCAGCGCGACTCCTACGAGCAGTACTTC.

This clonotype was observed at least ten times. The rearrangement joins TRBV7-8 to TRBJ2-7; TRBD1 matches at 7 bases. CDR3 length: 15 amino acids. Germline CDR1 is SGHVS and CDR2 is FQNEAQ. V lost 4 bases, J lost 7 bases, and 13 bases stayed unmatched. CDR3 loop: CASSSRDSLVGEQYF. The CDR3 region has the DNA TGTGCCAGCAGCTCACGGGACAGCCTAGTGGGTGAGCAGTACTTC. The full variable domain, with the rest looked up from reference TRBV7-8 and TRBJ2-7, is GAGVSQSPRYKVAKRGQDVALRCDPISGHVSLFWYQQALGQGPEFLTYFQNEAQLDKSGLPSDRFFAERPEGSVSTLKIQRTQQEDSAVYLCASSSRDSLVGEQYFGPGTRLTVT.

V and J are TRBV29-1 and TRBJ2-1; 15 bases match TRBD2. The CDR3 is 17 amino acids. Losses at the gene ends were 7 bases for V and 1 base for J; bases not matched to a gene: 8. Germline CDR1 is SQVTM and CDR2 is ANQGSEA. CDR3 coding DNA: TGCAGCGCGATCGGACTAGCGGGAGGGCCGTCCTACAATGAGCAGTTCTTC. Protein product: CSAIGLAGGPSYNEQFF.

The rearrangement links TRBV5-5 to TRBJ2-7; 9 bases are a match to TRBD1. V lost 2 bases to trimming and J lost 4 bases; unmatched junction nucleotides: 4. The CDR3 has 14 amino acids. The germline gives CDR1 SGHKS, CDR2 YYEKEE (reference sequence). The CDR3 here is CASSFWDREYEQYF. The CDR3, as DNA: TGTGCCAGCAGCTTCTGGGACAGGGAGTACGAGCAGTACTTC.

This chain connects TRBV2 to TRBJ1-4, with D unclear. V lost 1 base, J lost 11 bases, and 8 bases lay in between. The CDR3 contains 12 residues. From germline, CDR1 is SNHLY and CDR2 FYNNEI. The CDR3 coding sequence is TGTGCCAGCAGTGAAGGACTTGGGAAACTGTTTTTT. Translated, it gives CASSEGLGKLFF.

The CDR3 loop is CASSWQGPNTGELFF. The CDR3 DNA reads as TGTGCCAGTAGTTGGCAGGGGCCGAACACCGGGGAGCTGTTTTTT. The V call is TRBV19, the J call TRBJ2-2; D is possibly TRBD1 (6 bases). Germline-derived CDR1 and CDR2 are LNHDA and SQIVND (reference sequence). CDR3 size: 15 residues. Trimming removed 5 bases from V and 0 bases from J, with 10 bases in between. The full variable domain, in which reference TRBV19 and TRBJ2-2 provide the parts outside the CDR3, is DGGITQSPKYLFRKEGQNVTLSCEQNLNHDAMYWYRQDPGQGLRLIYYSQIVNDFQKGDIAEGYSVSREKKESFPLTVTSAQKNPTAFYLCASSWQGPNTGELFFGEGSRLTVL.

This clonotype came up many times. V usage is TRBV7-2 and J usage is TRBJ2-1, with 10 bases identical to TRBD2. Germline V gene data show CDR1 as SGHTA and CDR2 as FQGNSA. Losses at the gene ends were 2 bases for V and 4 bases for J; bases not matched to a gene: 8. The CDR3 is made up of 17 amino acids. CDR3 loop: CASSLSSLAGAYNEQFF. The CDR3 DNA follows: TGTGCCAGCAGCTTATCCAGCCTAGCGGGGGCTTACAATGAGCAGTTCTTC. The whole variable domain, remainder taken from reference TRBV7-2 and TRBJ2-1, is GAGVSQSPSNKVTEKGKDVELRCDPISGHTALYWYRQSLGQGLEFLIYFQGNSAPDKSGLPSDRFSAERTGGSVSTLTIQRTQQEDSAVYLCASSLSSLAGAYNEQFFGPGTRLTVL.

Here the CDR3 reads CASSFLAGGSEQFF. CDR3 bases: TGTGCCAGCAGCTTCCTAGCGGGTGGGAGTGAGCAGTTCTTC. V usage is TRBV5-4 and J usage is TRBJ2-1; the match to TRBD2 covers 8 bases. Germline V gene sequence: CDR1 SGHNT, CDR2 YYREEE (reference sequence). The junction had 7 bases not matched to a gene; V was cut back by 2 bases and J by 9 bases. This CDR3 is built from 14 residues.